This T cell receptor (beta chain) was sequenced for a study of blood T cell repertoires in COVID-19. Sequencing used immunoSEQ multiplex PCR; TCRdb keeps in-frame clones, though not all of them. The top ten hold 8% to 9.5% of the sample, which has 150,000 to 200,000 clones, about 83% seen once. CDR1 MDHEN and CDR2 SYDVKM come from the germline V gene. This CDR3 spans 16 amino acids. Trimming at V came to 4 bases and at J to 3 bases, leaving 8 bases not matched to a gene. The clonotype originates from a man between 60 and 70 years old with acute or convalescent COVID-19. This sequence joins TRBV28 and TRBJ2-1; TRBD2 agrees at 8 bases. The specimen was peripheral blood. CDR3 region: CASSYTGTRGYNEQFF. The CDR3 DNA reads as TGTGCCAGCAGTTATACAGGGACTAGGGGCTACAATGAGCAGTTCTTC.